Shown below are 29 T cell receptor beta chains from a single sample sequenced in a study of long-term antiretroviral therapy in people with HIV. Survey-level immunoSEQ v3.0 assays were run. Clones were read by immunoSEQ multiplex PCR, and TCRdb kept only the in-frame ones, dropping some. The table includes about 19,000 clones, less than 85% detected once. The material was unsorted PBMCs, obtained at the start of antiretroviral therapy, before treatment. The origin of the receptors is a man aged 18 to 29 with HIV.

The chain employs TRBV14 and TRBJ2-3; the D gene could be TRBD1 or TRBD2 (6 bases each). Germline assignment: CDR1 SGHDN and CDR2 FVKESK. The CDR3 totals 15 residues. The V end lost 0 bases, the J end lost 5 bases, and 12 bases lay between the germline ends. The CDR3 is CASSQERGHRDTQYF. The CDR3 nucleotides read TGTGCCAGCAGCCAAGAGCGGGGACATAGAGATACGCAGTATTTT.

V gene TRBV27 combines with J gene TRBJ2-1; 10 positions match TRBD2. The germline CDR1 and CDR2 sequences are MNHEY and SMNVEV (reference sequence). The junction had 13 bases not matched to a gene; V was cut back by 0 bases and J by 8 bases. The CDR3 spans 18 residues. The CDR3 loop is CASSLSESSGSSKDEQFF. The DNA of the CDR3 is TGTGCCAGCAGTTTATCGGAGTCTAGCGGGAGTTCTAAGGATGAGCAGTTCTTC.

The rearrangement uses TRBV23-1 and TRBJ1-5; the D is unclear. TRBV23-1 is placed among ORFs of uncertain function. Deletions cut 3 bases from V and 7 bases from J, with 4 bases between. The CDR3 is 11 residues long. The CDR3 region has the DNA TGCGCCAGCAGTCAGGAACAGCCCCAGCATTTT. Its translation: CASSQEQPQHF.

V usage is TRBV4-3 and J usage is TRBJ2-5, with TRBD2 identical over 9 bases. Germline V gives CDR1 LGHNA, CDR2 YSLEER. The CDR3 covers 17 residues. The trim removed 1 base at V and 4 bases at J, leaving 10 bases unmatched. The CDR3: CASSQVVAGVVGETQYF. Here the CDR3 DNA reads TGCGCCAGCAGCCAAGTGGTAGCGGGAGTTGTTGGAGAGACCCAGTACTTC.

This sequence joins TRBV19 and TRBJ2-7; D call uncertain. CDR1 is LNHDA and CDR2 is SQIVND in the germline V gene (reference sequence). Trimming shortened V by 4 bases and J by 2 bases, and 6 bases separated the two germline ends. This CDR3 contains 12 residues. The CDR3 nucleotides read TGTGCCAGTAGTAACAGTCCCTACGAGCAGTACTTC. It specifies CASSNSPYEQYF.

This chain joins TRBV18 and TRBJ1-1, with a tentative D call TRBD1 (5 bases). Looked up from germline, CDR1 is KGHSH and CDR2 is LQKENI. Trimming stripped 6 bases from V and 1 base from J, with 9 bases between. The CDR3 spans 13 residues. As DNA, the CDR3 is TGTGCCAGCTCCCCGGGGCAGAACACTGAAGCTTTCTTT. This codes for CASSPGQNTEAFF.

The J gene is TRBJ1-2, the V gene TRBV5-8, with D hard to call. The V and J ends lost 2 bases and 4 bases respectively, with 9 bases between them. The CDR3 totals 13 residues. Germline lookup yields CDR1 SGHTS and CDR2 YDEGEE. This chain's CDR3 is CASSLTQIYGYTF. The DNA for the CDR3 is TGTGCCAGCAGCTTAACACAGATCTATGGCTACACCTTC.

The V gene is TRBV30, the J gene TRBJ1-3; weak D call: TRBD1 (5 bases). The germline V and J ends were trimmed by 0 bases and 0 bases, with 12 bases remaining between them. Germline V gene data show CDR1 as GTSNPN and CDR2 as SVGIG (reference sequence). This CDR3 comprises 16 residues. CDR3 in amino acids: CAWSVVWGTSGNTIYF. The CDR3 nucleotides read TGTGCCTGGAGTGTAGTTTGGGGGACCTCTGGAAACACCATATATTTT.

V and J are TRBV6-5 and TRBJ2-5; 7 bases match TRBD1. Germline-derived CDR1 and CDR2 are MNHEY and SVGAGI. The CDR3 loop spans 14 amino acids. J lost 2 bases, V lost 2 bases, and 2 bases had no gene match. In nucleotides, the CDR3 is TGTGCCAGCAGTTACGGGGGACAGCAAGAGACCCAGTACTTC. Its protein is CASSYGGQQETQYF.

Relative to its sample, this clone is medium-sized. V usage is TRBV27 and J usage is TRBJ1-4; D perhaps matches TRBD1 (6 bases). With 5 bases removed from V and 4 bases from J, the gap between germline ends came to 14 bases. The CDR3 covers 15 residues. Germline CDR1 is MNHEY and CDR2 is SMNVEV (reference sequence). CDR3 in DNA: TGTGCCAGCAGTCCAACAGGGACTCTTAATGAAAAACTGTTTTTT. Protein product: CASSPTGTLNEKLFF.

The chain combines TRBV28 with TRBJ2-7; D is possibly TRBD1 (6 bases). The germline V gene has CDR1 MDHEN and CDR2 SYDVKM. CDR3 size: 16 residues. V was pared by 3 bases and J by 0 bases, with 15 bases between. The CDR3, as DNA: TGTGCCAGCAGTTTTGGGATTAGGGGGAGCTCCTACGAGCAGTACTTC. Protein product: CASSFGIRGSSYEQYF. Drawing the rest from reference TRBV28 and TRBJ2-7, the complete variable domain is DVKVTQSSRYLVKRTGEKVFLECVQDMDHENMFWYRQDPGLGLRLIYFSYDVKMKEKGDIPEGYSVSREKKERFSLILESASTNQTSMYLCASSFGIRGSSYEQYFGPGTRLTVT.

The rearrangement uses TRBV19 and TRBJ2-1; 13 bases agree with TRBD2. CDR1 and CDR2 from the germline V gene are LNHDA and SQIVND (reference sequence). J was trimmed by 7 bases and V by 0 bases; bases with no gene match: 6. CDR3 size: 17 residues. The DNA of the CDR3 is TGTGCCAGTAGTATAGACCCGCCGGGACTAGCGGGGAATGAGCAGTTCTTC. Encoded protein: CASSIDPPGLAGNEQFF.

This clone was observed a few times. The V call is TRBV5-4, the J call TRBJ2-2; 11 nucleotides agree with TRBD2. Germline values: CDR1 SGHNT, CDR2 YYREEE (reference sequence). V trimming: 5 bases; J trimming: 5 bases; junction bases outside the gene matches: 8. This CDR3 is 16 amino acids long. CDR3 amino acids: CASRSPGTSGTGELFF. The CDR3 region has the DNA TGTGCCAGCAGATCTCCCGGGACTAGCGGAACCGGGGAGCTGTTTTTT.

The V call is TRBV4-1, the J call TRBJ1-1; D ambiguous. Germline-derived CDR1 and CDR2 are MGHRA and YSYEKL. The CDR3 sequence is 13 residues long. Trimming shortened V by 4 bases and J by 11 bases, and 17 bases separated the two germline ends. The CDR3 sequence: CASSPHPVVSAFF. CDR3 nucleotides: TGCGCCAGCAGCCCTCACCCAGTGGTTTCTGCTTTCTTT.

This clone was detected only once. The rearrangement links TRBV6-4 to TRBJ2-3; the D gene is possibly TRBD1 (5 bases). Germline-derived CDR1 and CDR2 are MRHNA and SNTAGT. The CDR3 length is 15 residues. The ends were cut back, 0 bases at V and 6 bases at J, with 13 bases in the middle. The CDR3 DNA is TGTGCCAGCAGTGACTCCCAGGGTGAAACTGATACGCAGTATTTT. The encoded protein is CASSDSQGETDTQYF.

This clone was recorded once. V is TRBV27 and J is TRBJ2-7; 8 positions match TRBD2. Germline V gene lookup returns CDR1 MNHEY and CDR2 SMNVEV (reference sequence). V trimming: 4 bases; J trimming: 1 base; junction bases outside the gene matches: 3. This CDR3 is built from 14 residues. Here the CDR3 reads CASSWASGSYEQYF. In nucleotides, the CDR3 is TGTGCCAGCAGTTGGGCTAGCGGGTCCTACGAGCAGTACTTC.

V is TRBV7-8 and J is TRBJ2-7; 14 nucleotides line up with TRBD2. V dropped 4 bases and J dropped 1; count of bases not matched to a gene: 9. From germline, CDR1 is SGHVS and CDR2 FQNEAQ. The CDR3 covers 18 residues. The CDR3 nucleotides read TGTGCCAGCAGCTACAAAAGGACTAGCGGGAGGTGTTCCTACGAGCAGTACTTC. Amino acid sequence: CASSYKRTSGRCSYEQYF.

The J gene is TRBJ1-4, the V gene TRBV15; 7 nucleotides agree with TRBD1. The germline V gene has CDR1 LNHNV and CDR2 YYDKDF (reference sequence). V lost 0 bases to trimming and J lost 7 bases; unmatched junction nucleotides: 5. The CDR3 consists of 15 residues. In nucleotides, the CDR3 is TGTGCCACCAGCAGAGATCGAGGGGGCGGTGAAAAACTGTTTTTT. Residues: CATSRDRGGGEKLFF. Together with reference TRBV15 and TRBJ1-4, the CDR3 gives the full variable domain: DAMVIQNPRYQVTQFGKPVTLSCSQTLNHNVMYWYQQKSSQAPKLLFHYYDKDFNNEADTPDNFQSRRPNTSFCFLDIRSPGLGDTAMYLCATSRDRGGGEKLFFGSGTQLSVL.

The rearrangement joins TRBV9 to TRBJ2-7; 7 bases match TRBD1. This CDR3 is built from 14 residues. The V gene end was trimmed by 2 bases and the J gene end by 6 bases; junction bases not matched to a gene: 8. The germline V gene encodes CDR1 SGDLS and CDR2 YYNGEE. The CDR3 here is CASSVDRVGGEQYF. In DNA form, the CDR3 reads TGTGCCAGCAGCGTCGACAGGGTAGGTGGCGAGCAGTACTTC.

Points on this clone: The sample carries other DNA sequences with the same CDR3. The chain links TRBV19 to TRBJ2-7, with 10 bases matching TRBD1. This CDR3 is built from 14 residues. Trimming at V came to 7 bases and at J to 3 bases, leaving 6 bases not matched to a gene. Germline CDR1 and CDR2: LNHDA and SQIVND (reference sequence). CDR3 nucleotides: TGTGCCAGTACCCCGACAGGGGGCATCTACGAGCAGTACTTC. Its translation is CASTPTGGIYEQYF.

J is TRBJ2-1 and V is TRBV5-4, with 8 bases lining up with TRBD2. Germline trimming cut 2 bases from V and 15 bases from J; bases unmatched to any gene: 10. Germline V gene lookup returns CDR1 SGHNT and CDR2 YYREEE (reference sequence). The CDR3 runs 13 residues. CDR3 DNA: TGTGCCAGCAGCTTACAATCCGGGAGGGCCACGTTCTTC. This translates into CASSLQSGRATFF.

This chain connects TRBV29-1 to TRBJ2-3, with D hard to call. CDR3 length equals 12 residues. The V and J ends lost 5 bases and 3 bases respectively, with 9 bases between them. CDR1 SQVTM and CDR2 ANQGSEA come from the germline V gene. The DNA of the CDR3 is TGCAGCGTTATATGGGTAACAGATACGCAGTATTTT. Translated, it gives CSVIWVTDTQYF.

This clone was detected a few times. V is TRBV7-3 and J is TRBJ2-2; weak D call: TRBD1 (6 bases). CDR3 size: 15 residues. CDR1 is SGHTA and CDR2 is FQGTGA in the germline V gene. V was pared by 4 bases and J by 2 bases, with 11 bases between. CDR3: CASSSWTANTGELFF. In nucleotides, the CDR3 is TGTGCCAGCAGCTCCTGGACAGCCAACACCGGGGAGCTGTTTTTT.

The chain employs TRBV28 and TRBJ2-2; D is perhaps TRBD2 (6 bases). CDR3 size: 18 residues. V dropped 8 bases and J dropped 2 bases, with 24 bases sitting between them. From germline, CDR1 is MDHEN and CDR2 SYDVKM. This CDR3 is CASGGTGTPQENTGELFF. CDR3 coding DNA: TGTGCCAGCGGCGGGACTGGGACTCCCCAAGAAAACACCGGGGAGCTGTTTTTT.

The CDR3 loop is CAWSGLASGRTGYEQYF. The CDR3 nucleotides read TGTGCCTGGAGTGGCTTGGCTAGCGGGAGAACGGGATACGAGCAGTACTTC. V is TRBV30 and J is TRBJ2-7, with 10 bases identical to TRBD2. Germline V lookup: CDR1 GTSNPN, CDR2 SVGIG (reference sequence). CDR3 size: 17 residues. J was trimmed by 4 bases and V by 1 base; bases with no gene match: 13.

The V and J genes are TRBV4-3 and TRBJ1-4, with D possibly matching TRBD1 (5 bases). There are 16 residues in the CDR3. Trimming left V 0 bases short and J 8 bases short, with 16 bases between. The germline V gene has CDR1 LGHNA and CDR2 YSLEER. CDR3 loop: CASSQDSGGGLEKLFF. The CDR3 DNA follows: TGCGCCAGCAGCCAAGATTCTGGGGGAGGACTCGAAAAACTGTTTTTT.

The chain has TRBV7-6 and TRBJ2-1; D unclear. In germline, CDR1 is SGHVS, CDR2 FNYEAQ. This CDR3 spans 12 amino acids. Trimming left V 1 base short and J 8 bases short, with 6 bases between. CDR3: CASSLGYDEQFF. In nucleotides, the CDR3 is TGTGCCAGCAGCTTAGGATATGATGAGCAGTTCTTC.

The rearrangement links TRBV19 to TRBJ2-5, with TRBD1 matching over 11 bases. V lost 8 bases and J lost 5; bases outside the gene matches: 4. Germline V gives CDR1 LNHDA, CDR2 SQIVND (reference sequence). CDR3 length: 13 residues. Here the CDR3 DNA reads TGTGCCAGTGGACAGGGGGCAGGCGAGACCCAGTACTTC. This codes for CASGQGAGETQYF.

This clone was observed a few times. This chain uses TRBV2 with TRBJ2-1; 9 bases fit TRBD2. The CDR3 covers 13 residues. Trimming took 4 bases from V and 5 from J; bases not matched to a gene: 0. CDR1 is SNHLY, CDR2 FYNNEI, per germline. DNA of the CDR3: TGTGCCAGCAGTGGACTAGCGGACAATGAGCAGTTCTTC. Translation gives CASSGLADNEQFF. The complete variable domain, with remaining parts taken from reference TRBV2 and TRBJ2-1, reads EPEVTQTPSHQVTQMGQEVILRCVPISNHLYFYWYRQILGQKVEFLVSFYNNEISEKSEIFDDQFSVERPDGSNFTLKIRSTKLEDSAMYFCASSGLADNEQFFGPGTRLTVL.